Each of the 19 T cell receptor beta chains below was sequenced from the same sample in a study of T cells in women clearing cervical HPV infection. The method was immunoSEQ multiplex PCR; TCRdb's version includes in-frame clones alone and lacks a portion of them. The table lists about 36,000 clones. The sequenced sample consisted of blood buffy coat. The receptors were gathered from a woman aged 18 to 75 with a cervical HPV16 infection that either progressed to CIN3+ or cleared (not recorded which).

Comments on this clone: The sequenced fragment ends 3 residues before the CDR3 boundary, so the rest is inferred from the germline J gene. The genes are TRBV19 and TRBJ2-3; possibly TRBD1 for D (6 bases). The CDR3 sequence is 13 residues long. CDR1 and CDR2 (germline): LNHDA, SQIVND (reference sequence). Trimming left V 7 bases short and J 0 bases short, with 8 bases between. CDR3 in amino acids: CASTDRSTDTQYF. The CDR3 bases that were read are TGTGCCAGTACGGACAGAAGCACAGATACG.

Points on this clone: Read coverage stops 3 residues before the CDR3 terminus; the germline J gene supplies the remainder. This sequence joins TRBV29-1 and TRBJ2-3; 7 positions agree with TRBD2. Trimming removed 2 bases from V and 0 bases from J; junction bases left unmatched: 2. The germline CDR1 and CDR2 sequences are SQVTM and ANQGSEA. This CDR3 has 14 amino acids. CDR3 DNA, as far as it was read: TGCAGCGTTGAACTAGCGGCCAGCACAGATACG. This encodes CSVELAASTDT. The whole CDR3 is CSVELAASTDTQYF.

As concerns this clone: Read data end 3 residues before the CDR3 end; the end is taken from the germline J gene. J is TRBJ1-5 and V is TRBV30; tentatively, D is TRBD1 (6 bases). Looked up from germline, CDR1 is GTSNPN and CDR2 is SVGIG (reference sequence). The V gene lost 2 bases and the J gene lost 0 bases, with 14 bases spanning the gap. This CDR3 is built from 16 residues. This CDR3 is CAWSYPGDYSNQPQHF. Partial CDR3 DNA: TGTGCCTGGAGTTACCCAGGGGACTATAGCAATCAGCCC. Full variable domain (missing parts from reference TRBV30 and TRBJ1-5): SQTIHQWPATLVQPVGSPLSLECTVEGTSNPNLYWYRQAAGRGLQLLFYSVGIGQISSEVPQNLSASRPQDRQFILSSKKLLLSDSGFYLCAWSYPGDYSNQPQHFGDGTRLSIL.

Regarding this clone: The read terminates 3 residues before the CDR3 end, so the remaining end is supplied by the germline J gene. This chain links TRBV20-1 with TRBJ1-6; TRBD1 agrees at 9 bases. The germline gives CDR1 DFQATT, CDR2 SNEGSKA (reference sequence). V was pared by 6 bases and J by 9 bases, with 21 bases of the junction left unmatched. The CDR3 has 18 amino acids. CDR3 DNA, as far as it was read: TGCAGTGCGTTCCGGGACAGGGCCCACCTCTACTCGAGTTCACCC. The encoded protein is CSAFRDRAHLYSSSP. The CDR3, in full, reads CSAFRDRAHLYSSSPLHF.

Comment on this clone: The observed sequence ends 3 residues before the CDR3 terminus, with the missing tail filled in from the germline J gene. The rearrangement links TRBV2 to TRBJ1-6; D is perhaps TRBD1 (5 bases). This CDR3 region has 17 residues. CDR1 is SNHLY, CDR2 FYNNEI, per germline. Trimming removed 4 bases from V and 0 bases from J, with 13 bases in between. The CDR3 reads CASSATAPSSYNSPLHF. The CDR3 DNA, read in part, is TGTGCCAGCAGTGCGACAGCACCTAGCTCCTATAATTCACCC.

As concerns this clone: The read finishes 3 residues shy of the CDR3 end, and the germline J gene is used to complete it. The chain combines TRBV7-9 with TRBJ1-1, with D perhaps matching TRBD1 (6 bases). This CDR3 comprises 14 residues. V gave up 4 bases and J gave up 2 bases, with 11 bases separating them. Germline V gene data show CDR1 as SEHNR and CDR2 as FQNEAQ (reference sequence). The DNA read from the CDR3 is TGTGCCAGCAGCTCGACCAGGGGAAACACTGAA. This codes for CASSSTRGNTE. The full CDR3 protein is CASSSTRGNTEAFF. The whole variable domain, filled in from reference TRBV7-9 and TRBJ1-1, reads DTGVSQNPRHKITKRGQNVTFRCDPISEHNRLYWYRQTLGQGPEFLTYFQNEAQLEKSRLLSDRFSAERPKGSFSTLEIQRTEQGDSAMYLCASSSTRGNTEAFFGQGTRLTVV.

With respect to this clone: The sequence runs out 3 residues before the end of the CDR3; the remainder is reconstructed from the germline J gene. The chain combines TRBV29-1 with TRBJ2-5; no definite D call. The CDR3 totals 11 residues. Germline V gene lookup returns CDR1 SQVTM and CDR2 ANQGSEA. The CDR3 reads CSVVATDTQYF. CDR3 DNA (partial): TGCAGCGTTGTTGCCACAGATACC.

On this clone itself: The sequence runs out 3 residues before the end of the CDR3; the remainder is reconstructed from the germline J gene. This chain uses TRBV7-9 with TRBJ1-4; D might be TRBD1 (5 bases). There are 14 residues in the CDR3. CDR1 and CDR2 from the germline V gene are SEHNR and FQNEAQ (reference sequence). The CDR3 sequence: CASSLVPGANVLFF. CDR3 bases read: TGTGCCAGCAGCTTAGTACCTGGGGCCAACGTA. Full variable domain (remainder filled in from reference TRBV7-9 and TRBJ1-4): DTGVSQNPRHKITKRGQNVTFRCDPISEHNRLYWYRQTLGQGPEFLTYFQNEAQLEKSRLLSDRFSAERPKGSFSTLEIQRTEQGDSAMYLCASSLVPGANVLFFGSGTQLSVL.

In regard to this clone: The CDR3 end lies 3 residues beyond the end of the read and is filled in from the germline J gene. The V call is TRBV2, the J call TRBJ1-5, with D perhaps TRBD1 (6 bases). Deletions cut 6 bases from V and 9 bases from J, with 21 bases between. The CDR3 sequence is 15 residues long. Germline V gives CDR1 SNHLY, CDR2 FYNNEI. Partial CDR3 DNA: TGTGCCAGCAGGATTGGGGGGGCTATCAGTTGGCCC. Its translation: CASRIGGAISWP. The whole CDR3 sequence is CASRIGGAISWPQHF. Based on the CDR3 plus reference TRBV2 and TRBJ1-5, the full variable domain is EPEVTQTPSHQVTQMGQEVILRCVPISNHLYFYWYRQILGQKVEFLVSFYNNEISEKSEIFDDQFSVERPDGSNFTLKIRSTKLEDSAMYFCASRIGGAISWPQHFGDGTRLSIL.

In regard to this clone: The sequenced fragment ends 3 residues before the CDR3 boundary, so the rest is inferred from the germline J gene. This chain uses TRBV19 with TRBJ2-4; TRBD2 matches 11 bases. The CDR3 consists of 14 residues. The V gene's germline CDR1 is LNHDA and CDR2 SQIVND (reference sequence). V shed 5 bases, J shed 8 bases, and the junction held 5 bases outside the gene matches. CDR3 DNA (partial): TGTGCCAGTAGTCCTAGCGGGGGGCCGTACATT. It specifies CASSPSGGPYI. The entire CDR3 protein is CASSPSGGPYIQYF.

Comment on this clone: The sequenced fragment ends 3 residues before the CDR3 boundary, so the rest is inferred from the germline J gene. The rearrangement uses TRBV7-9 and TRBJ2-1; 10 nucleotides line up with TRBD2. Per the germline V gene, CDR1 is SEHNR and CDR2 is FQNEAQ (reference sequence). This CDR3 is built from 14 residues. J gave up 4 bases and V 5 bases, and 2 bases lay outside the gene matches. The covered CDR3 bases are TGTGCCAGCAGCCTTAGCGGGGGGTACAATGAG. This sequence encodes CASSLSGGYNE. The entire CDR3 reads CASSLSGGYNEQFF.

Points on this clone: Read sequence stops 3 residues before the CDR3 end, and the germline J gene provides the missing end. The chain couples TRBV2 to TRBJ1-2; D remains unclear. This CDR3 region has 15 residues. Germline V gives CDR1 SNHLY, CDR2 FYNNEI. CDR3 DNA (partial): TGTGCCAGCAGTGACACTACGACGGCCTCCTACGAC. It specifies CASSDTTTASYD. The complete CDR3 sequence is CASSDTTTASYDYTF.

Points on this clone: The read comes to an end 3 residues before the CDR3 does, leaving the germline J gene to fill in the end. V is TRBV6-2 or TRBV6-3 and J is TRBJ1-5; 10 bases line up with TRBD1. Germline V gives CDR1 MNHEY, CDR2 SVGEGT. Trimming cost V 6 bases and J 5 bases; bases outside gene matches: 7. This CDR3 is 15 amino acids long. The CDR3 loop is CASSPGTGVYQPQHF. The sequenced CDR3 bases are TGTGCCAGCAGCCCTGGGACAGGGGTATATCAGCCC.

The CDR3 reads CSARGEMGDYDYTF. CDR3 bases read: TGCAGTGCTAGAGGGGAGATGGGCGACTACGAC. V and J are TRBV20-1 and TRBJ1-2; D is ambiguous. The read halts 3 residues ahead of the CDR3 end, with the missing end drawn from the germline J gene. Per germline, CDR1 DFQATT and CDR2 SNEGSKA (reference sequence). This CDR3 contains 14 residues.

About this clone itself: The read ends 3 residues early relative to the CDR3; the germline J gene fills the gap. The chain recombines TRBV19 with TRBJ1-4; D remains unclear. This CDR3 is built from 12 residues. The germline V gene encodes CDR1 LNHDA and CDR2 SQIVND (reference sequence). The CDR3 region is CASSSSNSPLFF. The part of the CDR3 DNA that was read is TGTGCCAGTAGTTCGTCTAATTCGCCA.

As concerns this clone: The read ends 3 residues before the CDR3 terminus; that terminus is restored from the germline J gene. This chain connects TRBV10-2 to TRBJ2-7, with a tentative D call TRBD1 (6 bases). Trimming pared 4 bases from V and 6 bases from J, leaving 19 bases between. The germline V gene encodes CDR1 WSHSY and CDR2 SAAADI. The CDR3 sequence is 15 residues long. The CDR3 protein is CASSAADSQSPEQYF. The CDR3 DNA, read in part, is TGCGCCAGCAGTGCGGCGGACAGTCAGTCTCCCGAG.

Of note for this clone: The CDR3 end falls 3 residues outside the read, so it is completed with the germline J gene. J is TRBJ1-2 and V is TRBV4-2; D unresolved. The CDR3 contains 15 residues. Germline CDR1 is LGHNA and CDR2 is YNFKEQ. The ends were cut back, 0 bases at V and 2 bases at J, with 10 bases in the middle. The CDR3 sequence is CASSQERGLNYGYTF. The CDR3 bases that were read are TGTGCCAGCAGCCAAGAACGCGGGCTCAACTATGGC.

As for this clone: The read is 3 residues too short to cover the CDR3 end, so that end is filled in from the germline J gene. The chain carries TRBV2 and TRBJ1-6; 9 positions match TRBD1. This CDR3 contains 15 residues. V gave up 6 bases and J gave up 5 bases; unmatched junction bases: 5. Germline CDR1 reads SNHLY; CDR2 reads FYNNEI. CDR3: CASRWTGANNSPLHF. The DNA read from the CDR3 is TGTGCCAGCAGGTGGACAGGGGCTAATAATTCACCC.

Turning to this clone: Read sequence stops 3 residues before the CDR3 end, and the germline J gene provides the missing end. The V call is TRBV6-2 or TRBV6-3, the J call TRBJ2-2, with 7 bases identical to TRBD2. Germline trimming cut 4 bases from V and 6 bases from J; bases unmatched to any gene: 14. The germline CDR1 and CDR2 sequences are MNHEY and SVGEGT. The CDR3 totals 17 residues. CDR3 region: CASSSVGRGTFSGELFF. Partial CDR3 DNA: TGTGCCAGCAGTTCCGTTGGGCGGGGGACCTTCTCCGGGGAG.